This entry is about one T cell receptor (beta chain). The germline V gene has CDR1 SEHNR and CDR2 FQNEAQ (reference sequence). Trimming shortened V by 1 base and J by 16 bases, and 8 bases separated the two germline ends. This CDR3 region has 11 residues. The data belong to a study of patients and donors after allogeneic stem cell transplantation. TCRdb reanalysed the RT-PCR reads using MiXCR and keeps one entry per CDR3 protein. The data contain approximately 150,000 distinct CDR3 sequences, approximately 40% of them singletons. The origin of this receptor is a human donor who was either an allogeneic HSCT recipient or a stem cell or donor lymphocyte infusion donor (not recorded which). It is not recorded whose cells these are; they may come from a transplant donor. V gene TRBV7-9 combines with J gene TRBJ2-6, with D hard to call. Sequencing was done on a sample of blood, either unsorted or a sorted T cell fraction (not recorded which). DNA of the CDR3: TGTGCCAGCAGCTTAGGCCCGCCACTGACTTTC. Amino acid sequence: CASSLGPPLTF.